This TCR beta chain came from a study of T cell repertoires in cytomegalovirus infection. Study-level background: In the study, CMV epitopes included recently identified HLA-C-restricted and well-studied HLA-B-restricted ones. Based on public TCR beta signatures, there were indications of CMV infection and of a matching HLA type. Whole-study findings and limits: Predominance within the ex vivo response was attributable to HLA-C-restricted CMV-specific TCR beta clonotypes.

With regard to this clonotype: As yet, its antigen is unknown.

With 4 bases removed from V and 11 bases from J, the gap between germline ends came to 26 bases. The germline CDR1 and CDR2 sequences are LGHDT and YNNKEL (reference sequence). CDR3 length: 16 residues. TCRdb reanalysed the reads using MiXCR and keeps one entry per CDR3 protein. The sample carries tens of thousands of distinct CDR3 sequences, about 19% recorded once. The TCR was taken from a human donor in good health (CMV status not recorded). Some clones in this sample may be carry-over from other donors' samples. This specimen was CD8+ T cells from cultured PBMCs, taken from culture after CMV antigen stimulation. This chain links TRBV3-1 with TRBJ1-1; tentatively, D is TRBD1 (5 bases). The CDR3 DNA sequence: TGTGCCAGCAGCCCGCCTTCCGTGGGGGTTTCAAGAGAGGCTTTCTTT. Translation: CASSPPSVGVSREAFF.